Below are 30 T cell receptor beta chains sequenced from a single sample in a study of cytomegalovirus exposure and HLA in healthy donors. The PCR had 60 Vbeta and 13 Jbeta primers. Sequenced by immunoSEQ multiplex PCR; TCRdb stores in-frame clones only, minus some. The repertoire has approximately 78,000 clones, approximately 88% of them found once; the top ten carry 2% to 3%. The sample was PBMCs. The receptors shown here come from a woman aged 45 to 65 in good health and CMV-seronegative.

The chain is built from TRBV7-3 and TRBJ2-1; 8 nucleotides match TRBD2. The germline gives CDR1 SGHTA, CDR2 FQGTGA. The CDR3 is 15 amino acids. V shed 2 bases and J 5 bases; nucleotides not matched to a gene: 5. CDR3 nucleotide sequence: TGTGCCAGCAGCTTAGAGGCGGGGGGCAACAATGAGCAGTTCTTC. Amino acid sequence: CASSLEAGGNNEQFF.

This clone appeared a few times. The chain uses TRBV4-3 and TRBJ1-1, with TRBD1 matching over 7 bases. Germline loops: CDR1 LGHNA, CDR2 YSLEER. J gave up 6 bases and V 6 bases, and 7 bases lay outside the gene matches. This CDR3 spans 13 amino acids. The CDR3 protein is CASSNRGGSEAFF. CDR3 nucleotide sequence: TGCGCCAGCAGTAACAGGGGTGGCTCTGAAGCTTTCTTT.

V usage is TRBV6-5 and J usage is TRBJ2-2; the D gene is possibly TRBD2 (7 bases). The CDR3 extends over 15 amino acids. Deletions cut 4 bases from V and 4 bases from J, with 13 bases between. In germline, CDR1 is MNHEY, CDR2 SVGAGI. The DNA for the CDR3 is TGTGCCAGCAGTTGGGAGGGAGGGGGCACCGGGGAGCTGTTTTTT. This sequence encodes CASSWEGGGTGELFF.

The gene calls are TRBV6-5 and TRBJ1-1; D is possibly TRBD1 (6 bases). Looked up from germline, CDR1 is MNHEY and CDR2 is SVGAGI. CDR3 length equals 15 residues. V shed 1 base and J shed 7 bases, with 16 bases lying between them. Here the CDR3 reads CASSYYSDRPVEAFF. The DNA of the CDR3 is TGTGCCAGCAGTTACTACTCTGACAGGCCCGTTGAAGCTTTCTTT.

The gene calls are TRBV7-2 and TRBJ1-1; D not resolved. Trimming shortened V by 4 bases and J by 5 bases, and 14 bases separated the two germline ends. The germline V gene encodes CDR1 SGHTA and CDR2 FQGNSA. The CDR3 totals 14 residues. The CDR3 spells CASSSRDSGTEAFF. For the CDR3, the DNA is TGTGCCAGCAGCTCTCGGGATTCCGGGACTGAAGCTTTCTTT.

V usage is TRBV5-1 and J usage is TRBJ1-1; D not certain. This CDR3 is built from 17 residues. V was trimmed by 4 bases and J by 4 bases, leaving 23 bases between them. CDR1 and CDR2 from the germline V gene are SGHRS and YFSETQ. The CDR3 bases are TGCGCCAGCAGCCCCCAAAAGTCACGGGTTTCGAGCACTGAAGCTTTCTTT. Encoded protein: CASSPQKSRVSSTEAFF.

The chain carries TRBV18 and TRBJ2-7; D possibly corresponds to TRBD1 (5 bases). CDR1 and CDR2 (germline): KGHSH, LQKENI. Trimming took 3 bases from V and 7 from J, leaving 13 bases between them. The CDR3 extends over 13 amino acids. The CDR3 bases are TGTGCCAGCTCACCGTCGGACACTCGGGAGCAGTACGTC. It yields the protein CASSPSDTREQYV.

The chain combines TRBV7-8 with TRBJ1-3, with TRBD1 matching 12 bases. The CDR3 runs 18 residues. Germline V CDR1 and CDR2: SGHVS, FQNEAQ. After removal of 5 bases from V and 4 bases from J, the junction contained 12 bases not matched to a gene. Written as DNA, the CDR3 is TGTGCCAGCAGCCGTCCCGGGACAGGGGGCGCGGGGGGAAACACCATATATTTT. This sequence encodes CASSRPGTGGAGGNTIYF.

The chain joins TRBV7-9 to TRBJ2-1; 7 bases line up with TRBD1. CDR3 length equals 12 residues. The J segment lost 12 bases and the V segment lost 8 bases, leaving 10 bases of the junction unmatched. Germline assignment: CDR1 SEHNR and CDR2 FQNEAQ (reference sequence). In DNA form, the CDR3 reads TGTGCCAGCGAGGGGGCAATCGAGGGGCAGTTCTTC. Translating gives CASEGAIEGQFF.

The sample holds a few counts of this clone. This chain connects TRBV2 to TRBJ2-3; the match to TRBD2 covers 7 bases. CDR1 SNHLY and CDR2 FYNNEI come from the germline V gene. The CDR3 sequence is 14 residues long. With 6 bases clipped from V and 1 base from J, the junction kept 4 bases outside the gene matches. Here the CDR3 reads CASRGGLGTDTQYF. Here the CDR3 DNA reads TGTGCCAGCAGAGGTGGACTAGGCACAGATACGCAGTATTTT. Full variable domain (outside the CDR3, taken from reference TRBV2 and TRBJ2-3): EPEVTQTPSHQVTQMGQEVILRCVPISNHLYFYWYRQILGQKVEFLVSFYNNEISEKSEIFDDQFSVERPDGSNFTLKIRSTKLEDSAMYFCASRGGLGTDTQYFGPGTRLTVL.

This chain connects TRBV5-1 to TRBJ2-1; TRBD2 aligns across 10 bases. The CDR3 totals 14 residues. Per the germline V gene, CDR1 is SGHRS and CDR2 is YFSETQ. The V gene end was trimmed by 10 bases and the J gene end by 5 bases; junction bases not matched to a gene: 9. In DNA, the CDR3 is TGCGCCGGAGGAGCGGGGGGGACGAACAATGAGCAGTTCTTC. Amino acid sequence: CAGGAGGTNNEQFF.

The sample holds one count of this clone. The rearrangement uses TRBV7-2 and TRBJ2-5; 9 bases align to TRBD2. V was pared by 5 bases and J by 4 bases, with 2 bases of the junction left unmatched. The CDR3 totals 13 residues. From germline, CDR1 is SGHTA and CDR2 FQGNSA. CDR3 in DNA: TGTGCCAGCAGCGGCGGGAGGGGAGAGACCCAGTACTTC. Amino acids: CASSGGRGETQYF.

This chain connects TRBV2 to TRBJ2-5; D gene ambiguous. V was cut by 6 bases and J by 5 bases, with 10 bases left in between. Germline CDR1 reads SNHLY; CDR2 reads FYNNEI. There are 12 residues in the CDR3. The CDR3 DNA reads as TGTGCCAGCAGGGATGACGGGGAGACCCAGTACTTC. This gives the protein CASRDDGETQYF.

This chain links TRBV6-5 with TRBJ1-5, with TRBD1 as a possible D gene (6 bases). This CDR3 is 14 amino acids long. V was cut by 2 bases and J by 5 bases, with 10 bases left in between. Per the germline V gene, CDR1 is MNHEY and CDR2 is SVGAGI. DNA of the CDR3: TGTGCCAGCAGTTACGCGTACAGGGATCAGCCCCAGCATTTT. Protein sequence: CASSYAYRDQPQHF.

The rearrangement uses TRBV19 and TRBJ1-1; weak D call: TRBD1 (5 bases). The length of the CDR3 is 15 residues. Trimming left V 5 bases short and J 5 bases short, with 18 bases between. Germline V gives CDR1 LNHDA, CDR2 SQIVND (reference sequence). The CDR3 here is CASSFGATGFTEAFF. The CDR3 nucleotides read TGTGCCAGTAGTTTTGGCGCAACAGGATTTACTGAAGCTTTCTTT.

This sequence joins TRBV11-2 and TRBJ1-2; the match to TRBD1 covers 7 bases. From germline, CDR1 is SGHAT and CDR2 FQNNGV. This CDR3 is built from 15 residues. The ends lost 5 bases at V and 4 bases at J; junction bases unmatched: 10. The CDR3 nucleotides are TGTGCCAGCAGCCACAGGGGATCTTTGGGCTATGGCTACACCTTC. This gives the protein CASSHRGSLGYGYTF. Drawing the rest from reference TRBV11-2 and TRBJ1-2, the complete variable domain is EAGVAQSPRYKIIEKRQSVAFWCNPISGHATLYWYQQILGQGPKLLIQFQNNGVVDDSQLPKDRFSAERLKGVDSTLKIQPAKLEDSAVYLCASSHRGSLGYGYTFGSGTRLTVV.

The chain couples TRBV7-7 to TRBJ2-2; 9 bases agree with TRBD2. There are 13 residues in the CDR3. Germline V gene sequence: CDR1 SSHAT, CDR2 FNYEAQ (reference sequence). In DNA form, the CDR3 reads TGTGCTAGTGCAGCGGGAGGCGCCGGGGAGCTGTTTTTT. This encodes CASAAGGAGELFF. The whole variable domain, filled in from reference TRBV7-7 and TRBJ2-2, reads GAGVSQSPRYKVTKRGQDVTLRCDPISSHATLYWYQQALGQGPEFLTYFNYEAQPDKSGLPSDRFSAERPEGSISTLTIQRTEQRDSAMYRCASAAGGAGELFFGEGSRLTVL.

Written as DNA, the CDR3 is TGTGCCGCCAAAGACGGGTACAATGAGCAGTTCTTC. Its translation: CAAKDGYNEQFF. The chain is built from TRBV2 and TRBJ2-1; no definite D call. V gave up 11 bases and J gave up 4 bases, with 12 bases separating them. The length of the CDR3 is 12 residues. CDR1 is SNHLY and CDR2 is FYNNEI in the germline V gene.

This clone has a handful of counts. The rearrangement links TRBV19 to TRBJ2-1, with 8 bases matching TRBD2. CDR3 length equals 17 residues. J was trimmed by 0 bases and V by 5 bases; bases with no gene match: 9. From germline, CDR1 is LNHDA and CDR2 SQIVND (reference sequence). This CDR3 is CASSSPPAGASYNEQFF. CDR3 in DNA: TGTGCCAGTAGTTCCCCCCCAGCGGGGGCCTCCTACAATGAGCAGTTCTTC.

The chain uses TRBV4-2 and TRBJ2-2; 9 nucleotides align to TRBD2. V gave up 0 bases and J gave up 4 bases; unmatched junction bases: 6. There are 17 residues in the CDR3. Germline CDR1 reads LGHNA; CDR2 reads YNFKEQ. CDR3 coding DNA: TGTGCCAGCAGCCAAGAGATAGGCGGGGGGGCCACCGGGGAGCTGTTTTTT. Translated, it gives CASSQEIGGGATGELFF.

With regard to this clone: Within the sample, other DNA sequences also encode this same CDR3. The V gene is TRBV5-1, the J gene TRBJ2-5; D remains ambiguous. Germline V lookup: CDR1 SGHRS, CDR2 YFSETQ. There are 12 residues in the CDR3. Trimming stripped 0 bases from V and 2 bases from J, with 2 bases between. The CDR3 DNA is TGCGCCAGCAGCTTGGCTCAAGAGACCCAGTACTTC. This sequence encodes CASSLAQETQYF.

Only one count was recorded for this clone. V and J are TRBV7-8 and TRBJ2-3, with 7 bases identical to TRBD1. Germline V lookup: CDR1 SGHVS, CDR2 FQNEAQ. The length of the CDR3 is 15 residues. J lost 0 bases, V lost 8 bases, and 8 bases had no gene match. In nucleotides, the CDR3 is TGTGCCAGCCGGGAACAGGGGTACAGCACAGATACGCAGTATTTT. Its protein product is CASREQGYSTDTQYF. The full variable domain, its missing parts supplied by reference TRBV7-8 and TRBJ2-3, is GAGVSQSPRYKVAKRGQDVALRCDPISGHVSLFWYQQALGQGPEFLTYFQNEAQLDKSGLPSDRFFAERPEGSVSTLKIQRTQQEDSAVYLCASREQGYSTDTQYFGPGTRLTVL.

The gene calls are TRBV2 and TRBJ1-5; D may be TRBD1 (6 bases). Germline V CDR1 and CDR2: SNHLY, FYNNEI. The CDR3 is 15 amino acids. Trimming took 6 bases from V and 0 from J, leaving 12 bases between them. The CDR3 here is CASRRDTNSNQPQHF. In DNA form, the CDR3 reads TGTGCCAGCAGACGGGACACCAATAGCAATCAGCCCCAGCATTTT.

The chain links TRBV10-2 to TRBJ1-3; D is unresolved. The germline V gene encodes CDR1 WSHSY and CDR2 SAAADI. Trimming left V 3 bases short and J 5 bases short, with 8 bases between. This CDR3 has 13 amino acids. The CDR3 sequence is CASSENNRNTIYF. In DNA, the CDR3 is TGCGCCAGCAGTGAAAACAATAGAAACACCATATATTTT.

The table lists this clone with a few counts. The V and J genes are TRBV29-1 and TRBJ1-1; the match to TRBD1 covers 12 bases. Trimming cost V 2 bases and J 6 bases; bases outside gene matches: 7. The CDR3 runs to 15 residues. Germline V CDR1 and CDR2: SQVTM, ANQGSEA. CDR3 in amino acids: CSVEYGTGGAAEAFF. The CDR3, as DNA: TGCAGCGTTGAATACGGGACAGGGGGCGCGGCTGAAGCTTTCTTT.

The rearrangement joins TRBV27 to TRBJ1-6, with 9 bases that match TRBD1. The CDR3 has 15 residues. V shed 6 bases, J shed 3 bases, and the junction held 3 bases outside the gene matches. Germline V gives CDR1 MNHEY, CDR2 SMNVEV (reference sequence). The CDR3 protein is CASSQDRGYNSPLHF. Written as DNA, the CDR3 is TGTGCCAGCAGCCAGGACAGGGGCTATAATTCACCCCTCCACTTT.

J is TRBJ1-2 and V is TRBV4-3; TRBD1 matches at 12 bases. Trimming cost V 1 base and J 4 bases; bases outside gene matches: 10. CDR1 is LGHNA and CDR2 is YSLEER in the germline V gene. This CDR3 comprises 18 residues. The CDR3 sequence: CASSQVGGGTGGTYGYTF. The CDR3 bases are TGCGCCAGCAGCCAAGTAGGGGGGGGGACAGGGGGCACCTATGGCTACACCTTC.

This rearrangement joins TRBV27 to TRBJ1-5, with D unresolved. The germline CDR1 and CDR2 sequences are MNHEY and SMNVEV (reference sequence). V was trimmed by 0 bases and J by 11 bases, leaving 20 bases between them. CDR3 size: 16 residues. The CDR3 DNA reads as TGTGCCAGCAGTTTATCTACCCCCCCTGCCATCCAGGCCCAGCATTTT. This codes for CASSLSTPPAIQAQHF.

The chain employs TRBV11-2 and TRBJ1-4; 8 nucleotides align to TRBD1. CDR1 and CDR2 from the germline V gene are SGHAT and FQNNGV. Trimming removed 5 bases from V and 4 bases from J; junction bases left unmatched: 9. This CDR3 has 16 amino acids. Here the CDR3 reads CASSRGQGKSNEKLFF. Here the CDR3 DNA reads TGTGCCAGCAGCCGCGGACAGGGCAAGAGTAATGAAAAACTGTTTTTT.

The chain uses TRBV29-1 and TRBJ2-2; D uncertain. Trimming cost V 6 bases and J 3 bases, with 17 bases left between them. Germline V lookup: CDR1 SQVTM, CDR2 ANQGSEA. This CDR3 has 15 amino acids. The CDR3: CSVRQGTSYTGELFF. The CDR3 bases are TGCAGCGTCAGACAAGGTACAAGCTACACCGGGGAGCTGTTTTTT.